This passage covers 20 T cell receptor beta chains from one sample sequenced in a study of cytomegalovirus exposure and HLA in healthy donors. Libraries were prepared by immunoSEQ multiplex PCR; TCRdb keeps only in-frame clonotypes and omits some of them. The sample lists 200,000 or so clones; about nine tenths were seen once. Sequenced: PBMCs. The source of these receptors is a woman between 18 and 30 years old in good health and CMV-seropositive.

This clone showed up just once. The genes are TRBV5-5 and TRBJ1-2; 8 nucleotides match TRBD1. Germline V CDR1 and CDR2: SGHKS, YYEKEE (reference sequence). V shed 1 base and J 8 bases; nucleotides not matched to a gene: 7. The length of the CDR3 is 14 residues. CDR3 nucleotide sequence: TGTGCCAGCAGCTTGTTAGCAGGGGGCGACGGCTACACCTTC. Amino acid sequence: CASSLLAGGDGYTF.

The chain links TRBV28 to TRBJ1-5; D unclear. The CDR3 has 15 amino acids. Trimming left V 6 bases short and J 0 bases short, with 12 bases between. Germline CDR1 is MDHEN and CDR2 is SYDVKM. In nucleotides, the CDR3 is TGTGCCAGCAGCTCCGGACTGATTAGCAATCAGCCCCAGCATTTT. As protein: CASSSGLISNQPQHF.

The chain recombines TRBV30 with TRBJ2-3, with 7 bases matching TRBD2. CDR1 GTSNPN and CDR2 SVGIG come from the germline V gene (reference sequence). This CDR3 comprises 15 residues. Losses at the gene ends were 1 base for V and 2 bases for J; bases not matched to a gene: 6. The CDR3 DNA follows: TGTGCCTGGAGTGGCAGCGGGATCCTCACAGATACGCAGTATTTT. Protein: CAWSGSGILTDTQYF. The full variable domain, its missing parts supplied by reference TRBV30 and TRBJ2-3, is SQTIHQWPATLVQPVGSPLSLECTVEGTSNPNLYWYRQAAGRGLQLLFYSVGIGQISSEVPQNLSASRPQDRQFILSSKKLLLSDSGFYLCAWSGSGILTDTQYFGPGTRLTVL.

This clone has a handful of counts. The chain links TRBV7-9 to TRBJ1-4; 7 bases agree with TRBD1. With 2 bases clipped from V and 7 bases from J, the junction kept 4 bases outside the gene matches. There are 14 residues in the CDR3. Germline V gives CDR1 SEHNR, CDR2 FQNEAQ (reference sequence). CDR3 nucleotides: TGTGCCAGCAGCTTACAGGGGGAAGCTGAAAAACTGTTTTTT. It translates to CASSLQGEAEKLFF.

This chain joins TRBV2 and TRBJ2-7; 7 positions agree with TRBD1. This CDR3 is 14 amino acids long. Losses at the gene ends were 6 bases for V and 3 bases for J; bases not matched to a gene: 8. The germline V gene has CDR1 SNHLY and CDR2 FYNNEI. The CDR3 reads CASRRLGQVYEQYF. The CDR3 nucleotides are TGTGCCAGCAGGCGCTTAGGACAGGTCTACGAGCAGTACTTC.

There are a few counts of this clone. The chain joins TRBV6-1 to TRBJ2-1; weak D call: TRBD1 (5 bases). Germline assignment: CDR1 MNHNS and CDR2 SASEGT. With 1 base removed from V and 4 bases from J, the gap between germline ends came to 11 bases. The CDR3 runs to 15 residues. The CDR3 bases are TGTGCCAGCAGTGAAGGTCCAGGGTTTTACAATGAGCAGTTCTTC. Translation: CASSEGPGFYNEQFF.

Here the CDR3 DNA reads TGTGCCATCAGTGAGTCTCGACTAGAATCGAATGAGCAGTTCTTC. Its translation: CAISESRLESNEQFF. V gene TRBV10-3 combines with J gene TRBJ2-1; TRBD2 is a possible D gene (6 bases). There are 15 residues in the CDR3. The V gene's germline CDR1 is ENHRY and CDR2 SYGVKD. Trimming took 0 bases from V and 7 from J, leaving 13 bases between them.

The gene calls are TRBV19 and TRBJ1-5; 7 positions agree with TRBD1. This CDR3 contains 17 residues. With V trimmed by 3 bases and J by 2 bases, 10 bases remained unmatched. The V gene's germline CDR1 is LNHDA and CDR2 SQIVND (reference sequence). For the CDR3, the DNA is TGTGCCAGTAGTATTGGCTGGAGGGGGCGCGGCAATCAGCCCCAGCATTTT. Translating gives CASSIGWRGRGNQPQHF.

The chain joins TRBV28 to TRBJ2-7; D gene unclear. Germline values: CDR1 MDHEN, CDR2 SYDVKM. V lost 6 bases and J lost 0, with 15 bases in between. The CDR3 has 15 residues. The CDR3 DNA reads TGTGCCAGCAGAATCGCGCAGACTGACTCCTACGAGCAGTACTTC. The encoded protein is CASRIAQTDSYEQYF. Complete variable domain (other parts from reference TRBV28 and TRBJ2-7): DVKVTQSSRYLVKRTGEKVFLECVQDMDHENMFWYRQDPGLGLRLIYFSYDVKMKEKGDIPEGYSVSREKKERFSLILESASTNQTSMYLCASRIAQTDSYEQYFGPGTRLTVT.

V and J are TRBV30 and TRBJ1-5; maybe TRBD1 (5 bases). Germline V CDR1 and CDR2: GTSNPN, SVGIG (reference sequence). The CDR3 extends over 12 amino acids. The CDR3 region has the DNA TGTGCGCTGGAGGGGCTCGGTCAGCCCCAGCATTTT. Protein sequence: CALEGLGQPQHF.

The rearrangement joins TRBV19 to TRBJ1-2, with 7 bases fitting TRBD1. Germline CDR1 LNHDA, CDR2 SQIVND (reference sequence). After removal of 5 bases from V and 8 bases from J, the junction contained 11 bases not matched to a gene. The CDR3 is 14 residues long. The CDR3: CASSGSRGPPGYTF. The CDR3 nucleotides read TGTGCCAGTAGTGGGTCGAGGGGGCCGCCCGGCTACACCTTC.

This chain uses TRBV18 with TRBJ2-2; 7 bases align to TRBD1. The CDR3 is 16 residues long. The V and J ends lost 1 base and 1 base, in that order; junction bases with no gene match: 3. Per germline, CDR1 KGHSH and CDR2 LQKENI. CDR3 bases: TGTGCCAGCTCACCACAAGGGGGCGAGAACACCGGGGAGCTGTTTTTT. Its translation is CASSPQGGENTGELFF.

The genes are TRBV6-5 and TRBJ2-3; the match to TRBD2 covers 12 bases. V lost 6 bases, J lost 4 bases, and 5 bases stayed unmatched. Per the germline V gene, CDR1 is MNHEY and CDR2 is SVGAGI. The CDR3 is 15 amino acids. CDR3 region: CASRRGLAGPDTQYF. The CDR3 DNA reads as TGTGCCAGCAGAAGGGGACTAGCGGGCCCAGATACGCAGTATTTT.

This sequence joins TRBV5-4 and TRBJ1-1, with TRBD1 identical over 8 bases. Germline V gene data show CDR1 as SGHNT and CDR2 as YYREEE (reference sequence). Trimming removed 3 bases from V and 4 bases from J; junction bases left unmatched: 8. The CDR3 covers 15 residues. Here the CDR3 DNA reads TGTGCCAGCAGCTCTGGGACAGGCCGCGGCACTGAAGCTTTCTTT. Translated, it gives CASSSGTGRGTEAFF.

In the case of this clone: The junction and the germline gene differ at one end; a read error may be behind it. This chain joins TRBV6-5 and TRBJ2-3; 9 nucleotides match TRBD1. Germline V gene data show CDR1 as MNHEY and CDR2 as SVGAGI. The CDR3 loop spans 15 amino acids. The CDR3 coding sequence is TGTGCCAGCAGTACGAACAGGGGGCGCACAAATACGCAGTATTTT. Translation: CASSTNRGRTNTQYF.

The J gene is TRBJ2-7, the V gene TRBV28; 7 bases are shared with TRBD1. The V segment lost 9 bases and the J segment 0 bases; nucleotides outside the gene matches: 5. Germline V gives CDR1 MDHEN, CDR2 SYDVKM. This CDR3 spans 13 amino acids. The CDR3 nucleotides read TGTGCCAGTTGCCGGACAGGCTCCTACGAGCAGTACTTC. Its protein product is CASCRTGSYEQYF. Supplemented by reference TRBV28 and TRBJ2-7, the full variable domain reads DVKVTQSSRYLVKRTGEKVFLECVQDMDHENMFWYRQDPGLGLRLIYFSYDVKMKEKGDIPEGYSVSREKKERFSLILESASTNQTSMYLCASCRTGSYEQYFGPGTRLTVT.

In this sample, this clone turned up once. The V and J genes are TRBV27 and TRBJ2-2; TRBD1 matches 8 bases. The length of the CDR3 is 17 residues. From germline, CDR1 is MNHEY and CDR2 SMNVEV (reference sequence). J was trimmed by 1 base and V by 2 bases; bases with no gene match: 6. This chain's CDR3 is CASSLPLGQGNTGELFF. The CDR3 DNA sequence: TGTGCCAGCAGTTTACCCCTTGGACAGGGGAACACCGGGGAGCTGTTTTTT.

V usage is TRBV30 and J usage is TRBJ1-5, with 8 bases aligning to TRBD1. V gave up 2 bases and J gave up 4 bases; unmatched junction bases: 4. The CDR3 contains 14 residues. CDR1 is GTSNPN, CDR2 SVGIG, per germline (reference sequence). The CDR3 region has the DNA TGTGCCTGGAGTATACAGGGGGGTAATCAGCCCCAGCATTTT. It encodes CAWSIQGGNQPQHF.

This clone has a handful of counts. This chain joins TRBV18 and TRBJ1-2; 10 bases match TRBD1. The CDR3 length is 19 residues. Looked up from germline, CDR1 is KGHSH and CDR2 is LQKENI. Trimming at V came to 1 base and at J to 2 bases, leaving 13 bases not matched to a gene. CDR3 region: CASSPLSGTGETQNYGYTF. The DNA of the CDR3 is TGTGCCAGCTCACCACTTTCCGGGACAGGGGAAACCCAAAACTATGGCTACACCTTC.

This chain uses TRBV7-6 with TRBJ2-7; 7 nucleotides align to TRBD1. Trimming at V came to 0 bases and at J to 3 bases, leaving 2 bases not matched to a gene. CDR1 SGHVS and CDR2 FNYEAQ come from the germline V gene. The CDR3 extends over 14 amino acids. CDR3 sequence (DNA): TGTGCCAGCAGCTTAGCCAGGGGGAACTACGAGCAGTACTTC. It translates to CASSLARGNYEQYF.